This is a list of T cell receptor beta chains from one sample in a study of T cells in Graves' hyperthyroidism and ophthalmopathy. TCRdb re-called the multiplex PCR reads through MiXCR, storing one row per CDR3 protein. The table records roughly 630,000 distinct CDR3 sequences, approximately 14% of them present only once. The specimen sequenced was blood. The receptors were gathered from a woman aged 25 to 39 with Graves' hyperthyroidism. Each CDR3 is given with its conserved first and last residue. The D gene is left open where the match is weak. Where a row states a size, it is once, few, many or the class of an expanded clone; other rows omit it.

j_call d_call clone_size v_call cdr3_aa cdr3_nt
TRBJ1-3 NA few TRBV27 CASVGGAYGNTIYF TGTGCCAGCGTAGGGGGGGCATATGGAAACACCATATATTTT
TRBJ2-4 TRBD2 few TRBV10-3 CAISESVSGGDKNIQYF TGTGCCATCAGTGAGTCCGTTAGCGGGGGTGACAAAAACATTCAGTACTTC
TRBJ2-7 NA few TRBV15 CATGRSRDSYEQYF TGTGCCACCGGACGGTCGCGGGACTCCTACGAGCAGTACTTC
TRBJ2-7 TRBD2 NA TRBV20-1 CSARGLAGVSALEQYF TGCAGTGCTAGAGGGCTAGCGGGAGTATCGGCGCTCGAGCAGTACTTC
TRBJ2-7 TRBD1 many TRBV6-2/TRBV6-3 CASRDRTGTYEQYF TGTGCCAGCAGGGACCGGACAGGAACCTACGAGCAGTACTTC
TRBJ2-1 TRBD2 many TRBV9 CASSVDFAGDYEQFF TGTGCCAGCAGCGTAGACTTTGCGGGAGACTATGAGCAGTTCTTC
TRBJ2-3 TRBD2 few TRBV30 CAAETSGISKGDTQYF TGTGCCGCCGAGACTAGCGGGATTTCAAAGGGAGATACGCAGTATTTT
TRBJ2-3 TRBD1 few TRBV30 CAWSRQGGETDTQYF TGTGCCTGGAGTCGACAGGGGGGTGAGACAGATACGCAGTATTTT
TRBJ1-1 NA many TRBV27 CASSLLYSQNTEAFF TGTGCCAGCAGTTTATTATATAGCCAGAACACTGAAGCTTTCTTT
TRBJ2-1 NA NA TRBV12-3/TRBV12-4 CASSFSGAYNEQFF TGTGCCAGCAGTTTCAGCGGAGCTTACAATGAGCAGTTCTTC
TRBJ2-2 TRBD1 many TRBV30 CALPGQGNPGELFF TGTGCCCTACCAGGACAGGGGAATCCCGGGGAGCTGTTTTTT
TRBJ2-1 NA many TRBV6-1 CASSLDRLGNEQFF TGTGCCAGCAGTCTTGACAGGTTGGGAAATGAGCAGTTCTTC
TRBJ2-1 NA few TRBV20-1 CSARDSGGGRVSEQFF TGCAGTGCTAGAGATTCGGGGGGCGGGCGGGTCAGTGAGCAGTTCTTC
TRBJ1-5 NA few TRBV28 CASSPRAGLDQPQHF TGTGCCAGCAGTCCTCGAGCGGGGTTGGATCAGCCCCAGCATTTT
TRBJ2-3 NA many TRBV20-1 CSASDKGTDTQYF TGCAGTGCTAGTGACAAGGGCACAGATACGCAGTATTTT
TRBJ2-3 NA many TRBV13 CASSSSLVGGTSTDTQYF TGTGCCAGCAGCTCGAGCCTTGTGGGCGGAACTAGCACAGATACGCAGTATTTT
TRBJ2-1 NA NA TRBV2 CASSERAGPYNEQFF TGTGCCAGCAGTGAGAGGGCGGGACCATACAATGAGCAGTTCTTC
TRBJ2-7 TRBD1 few TRBV11-2 CASSLTTGLYEQYF TGTGCCAGCAGCTTAACGACAGGGTTGTACGAGCAGTACTTC
TRBJ2-7 TRBD2 many TRBV20-1 CSARESGRGYEQYF TGCAGTGCTAGAGAGAGCGGGAGAGGCTACGAGCAGTACTTC
TRBJ1-2 NA few TRBV27 CASRRTVDPYGYTF TGTGCCAGCAGAAGGACCGTCGACCCCTATGGCTACACCTTC
TRBJ2-7 NA few TRBV29-1 CSVLRGEDSYEQYF TGCAGCGTTTTGAGGGGGGAGGACTCCTACGAGCAGTACTTC
TRBJ2-7 NA many TRBV27 CASRHEISSYEQYF TGTGCCAGCAGGCATGAGATTAGCTCCTACGAGCAGTACTTC
TRBJ2-5 TRBD2 many TRBV11-2 CASSLGLADLGISETQYF TGTGCCAGCAGCTTGGGGCTAGCGGACCTGGGGATATCAGAGACCCAGTACTTC
TRBJ2-7 NA many TRBV2 CASSEDLAYEQYF TGTGCCAGCAGTGAGGATCTTGCCTACGAGCAGTACTTC
TRBJ2-7 TRBD2 many TRBV20-1 CSARTPGTSVNEQYF TGCAGTGCTAGAACCCCAGGGACTAGCGTTAACGAGCAGTACTTC
TRBJ2-1 NA few TRBV5-1 CASSFGGEYEQFF TGCGCCAGCAGCTTCGGCGGCGAGTATGAGCAGTTCTTC
TRBJ2-3 TRBD2 many TRBV10-3 CAISDPPLAGVPDTQYF TGTGCCATCAGTGACCCTCCACTAGCGGGGGTCCCAGATACGCAGTATTTT
TRBJ2-3 NA many TRBV3-1 CASSQSGPNTQYF TGTGCCAGCAGCCAGTCCGGCCCGAATACGCAGTATTTT
TRBJ2-1 NA many TRBV3-1 CASSQDSALGYNEQFF TGTGCCAGCAGCCAAGATTCAGCCCTGGGCTACAATGAGCAGTTCTTC
TRBJ2-7 TRBD2 many TRBV3-1 CASSYLSSGISYEQYF TGTGCCAGCAGCTACCTCTCCAGCGGGATCTCCTACGAGCAGTACTTC
TRBJ1-2 NA NA TRBV20-1 CSARDRRGVVYGYAF TGCAGTGCTAGAGATCGTCGGGGCGTTGTCTATGGCTACGCCTTC
TRBJ2-3 NA NA TRBV20-1 CSGSAAGDTQYF TGCAGTGGGTCAGCGGCGGGAGATACGCAGTATTTT
TRBJ2-7 NA NA TRBV7-2 CASSLVLGLPEAYEQYF TGTGCCAGCAGCTTAGTTCTCGGTCTTCCAGAGGCCTACGAGCAGTACTTC
TRBJ2-3 TRBD2 many TRBV2 CASRSSGSADTQYF TGTGCCAGCCGGTCCAGCGGGAGCGCAGATACGCAGTATTTT
TRBJ2-5 NA many TRBV28 CASSLIGLETQYF TGTGCCAGCAGTTTAATCGGACTAGAGACCCAGTACTTC